The 5 T cell receptor beta chains presented below share a single source sample, sequenced in a study of blood T cell repertoires in COVID-19. Generated by immunoSEQ multiplex PCR, the TCRdb table keeps only in-frame clones and is missing some. The repertoire includes more than 85,000 clones, roughly 92% of them detected once, and 4.5% to 6% sits in the top ten. The specimen sequenced was peripheral blood. These receptors were collected from a man between 65 and 80 years old with acute or convalescent COVID-19.

Comment on this clone: Other DNA sequences within the sample encode an identical CDR3. The chain carries TRBV5-1 and TRBJ2-3; D is unresolved. Germline lookup yields CDR1 SGHRS and CDR2 YFSETQ. V was pared by 3 bases and J by 5 bases, with 4 bases between. The CDR3 spans 11 residues. The CDR3 loop reads CASSSGDTQYF. The CDR3 bases are TGCGCCAGCAGCTCCGGAGATACGCAGTATTTT.

V and J are TRBV7-9 and TRBJ1-1, with D perhaps matching TRBD1 (5 bases). Germline V gene data show CDR1 as SEHNR and CDR2 as FQNEAQ (reference sequence). This CDR3 is built from 15 residues. V was shortened by 1 base and J by 4 bases, with 13 bases between the two germline ends. The CDR3 loop reads CASSLEGSRATEAFF. Here the CDR3 DNA reads TGTGCCAGCAGCTTAGAAGGTTCCAGGGCCACTGAAGCTTTCTTT.

V and J are TRBV5-1 and TRBJ1-5, with D maybe TRBD1 (5 bases). The CDR3 consists of 15 residues. In germline, CDR1 is SGHRS, CDR2 YFSETQ. V was cut by 4 bases and J by 4 bases, with 15 bases left in between. This CDR3 reads CASSPSGGLNQPQHF. CDR3 DNA: TGCGCCAGCAGCCCCTCCGGGGGTTTGAATCAGCCCCAGCATTTT.

The gene calls are TRBV5-1 and TRBJ1-3; TRBD1 matches at 12 bases. The J segment lost 9 bases and the V segment lost 4 bases, leaving 11 bases of the junction unmatched. The CDR3 contains 16 residues. Germline assignment: CDR1 SGHRS and CDR2 YFSETQ. CDR3 sequence: CASSPYGTGGGRTIYF. CDR3 sequence (DNA): TGCGCCAGCAGCCCGTACGGGACAGGGGGCGGCCGCACCATATATTTT.

CDR3 DNA: TGCAGCGTTGAACCTGTAAACTCTTACGAGCAGTACTTC. This translates into CSVEPVNSYEQYF. This rearrangement joins TRBV29-1 to TRBJ2-7; no reliable D call. Germline CDR1 reads SQVTM; CDR2 reads ANQGSEA. This CDR3 spans 13 amino acids. Trimming shortened V by 2 bases and J by 4 bases, and 12 bases separated the two germline ends.